The entry below describes one T cell receptor (beta chain). In the same sample, other DNA sequences code for this CDR3. The CDR3 spans 14 residues. CDR1 is MDHEN and CDR2 is SYDVKM in the germline V gene. Trimming cost V 3 bases and J 2 bases, with 7 bases left between them. Generated by immunoSEQ multiplex PCR, the TCRdb table keeps only in-frame clones and is missing some. The data contain some 2,100,000 clones, about 92% of them seen just once; the ten biggest clones take up under 2%. This sample is part of a study of shared clonotypes between healthy human individuals. CD45RO negativity and positive selection for CCR7 defined naive CD8 cells, a population that excluded terminally differentiated effector memory CD45RA+ cells.

What was sequenced was naive CD8+ T cells from PBMCs. This chain uses TRBV28 with TRBJ2-2, with D maybe TRBD1 (6 bases). This sequence was found in a man between 18 and 29 years old in good health. Some clones in this sample may be carry-over from other donors' samples. The CDR3 nucleotides read TGTGCCAGCAGTTTGGACAGCAACACCGGGGAGCTGTTTTTT. Encoded protein: CASSLDSNTGELFF.